The 25 T cell receptor beta chains presented below share a single source sample, sequenced in a study of blood T cell repertoires in COVID-19. Sequencing was performed with immunoSEQ multiplex PCR; in TCRdb, only in-frame clones are kept and a portion is missing. The sample carries roughly 520,000 clones, around 87% recorded once. Sequenced sample: PBMCs or T cells enriched from blood (not recorded which). Receptors originate from a woman between 40 and 50 years old who had recovered from COVID-19.

The rearrangement joins TRBV6-2 or TRBV6-3 to TRBJ2-7; weak D call: TRBD2 (5 bases). With 2 bases removed from V and 1 base from J, the gap between germline ends came to 15 bases. Per germline, CDR1 MNHEY and CDR2 SVGEGT. CDR3 length: 16 amino acids. The CDR3 here is CASSYRGRAYSYEQYF. The CDR3 region has the DNA TGTGCCAGCAGTTACCGGGGAAGGGCCTATTCCTACGAGCAGTACTTC.

The V call is TRBV6-5, the J call TRBJ1-1; the match to TRBD1 covers 11 bases. Germline V gives CDR1 MNHEY, CDR2 SVGAGI. CDR3 length equals 15 residues. The V gene end was trimmed by 4 bases and the J gene end by 4 bases; junction bases not matched to a gene: 5. CDR3 loop: CASSSAGTGGTEAFF. The DNA of the CDR3 is TGTGCCAGCAGTTCCGCCGGGACAGGGGGCACTGAAGCTTTCTTT.

The J gene is TRBJ2-7, the V gene TRBV7-8; tentatively, D is TRBD1 (6 bases). Germline V lookup: CDR1 SGHVS, CDR2 FQNEAQ. The CDR3 runs 15 residues. The V end lost 6 bases, the J end lost 3 bases, and 18 bases lay between the germline ends. The CDR3 bases are TGTGCCAGCAGTATCATGACAGGTCCCCTCTACGAGCAGTACTTC. Residues: CASSIMTGPLYEQYF.

V and J are TRBV5-4 and TRBJ2-7; 7 nucleotides align to TRBD1. V lost 2 bases and J lost 3; bases outside the gene matches: 5. CDR1 is SGHNT and CDR2 is YYREEE in the germline V gene (reference sequence). There are 14 residues in the CDR3. Written as DNA, the CDR3 is TGTGCCAGCAGCTTTACAGGGGACAGCTACGAGCAGTACTTC. This gives the protein CASSFTGDSYEQYF. Full variable domain (remainder filled in from reference TRBV5-4 and TRBJ2-7): ETGVTQSPTHLIKTRGQQVTLRCSSQSGHNTVSWYQQALGQGPQFIFQYYREEENGRGNFPPRFSGLQFPNYSSELNVNALELDDSALYLCASSFTGDSYEQYFGPGTRLTVT.

Of note for this clone: Other DNA sequences from this sample encode an identical CDR3 as well. This rearrangement joins TRBV30 to TRBJ1-5; 7 positions match TRBD1. This CDR3 is built from 14 residues. CDR1 GTSNPN and CDR2 SVGIG come from the germline V gene (reference sequence). The ends lost 3 bases at V and 2 bases at J; junction bases unmatched: 4. The CDR3, as DNA: TGTGCCTGGAGCGGTACAGGGGGCAATCAGCCCCAGCATTTT. Translated: CAWSGTGGNQPQHF. The whole variable domain, filled in from reference TRBV30 and TRBJ1-5, reads SQTIHQWPATLVQPVGSPLSLECTVEGTSNPNLYWYRQAAGRGLQLLFYSVGIGQISSEVPQNLSASRPQDRQFILSSKKLLLSDSGFYLCAWSGTGGNQPQHFGDGTRLSIL.

The V call is TRBV5-4, the J call TRBJ2-3; 7 bases match TRBD1. This CDR3 region has 13 residues. Germline trimming cut 3 bases from V and 11 bases from J; bases unmatched to any gene: 9. Per the germline V gene, CDR1 is SGHNT and CDR2 is YYREEE (reference sequence). DNA of the CDR3: TGTGCCAGCAGCTCGAGACAGGGAACGAGGCAGTATTTT. It specifies CASSSRQGTRQYF.

V and J are TRBV18 and TRBJ1-1; D might be TRBD1 (6 bases). Germline assignment: CDR1 KGHSH and CDR2 LQKENI. Trimming stripped 2 bases from V and 8 bases from J, with 6 bases between. The CDR3 extends over 11 amino acids. CDR3: CASSPGQEAFF. In DNA form, the CDR3 reads TGTGCCAGCTCACCAGGACAGGAAGCTTTCTTT. Full variable domain (remainder filled in from reference TRBV18 and TRBJ1-1): NAGVMQNPRHLVRRRGQEARLRCSPMKGHSHVYWYRQLPEEGLKFMVYLQKENIIDESGMPKERFSAEFPKEGPSILRIQQVVRGDSAAYFCASSPGQEAFFGQGTRLTVV.

The gene calls are TRBV5-4 and TRBJ2-3; 9 positions match TRBD1. V gave up 2 bases and J gave up 2 bases; unmatched junction bases: 6. Per the germline V gene, CDR1 is SGHNT and CDR2 is YYREEE (reference sequence). CDR3 length equals 16 residues. The CDR3 protein is CASSFPGQGNTDTQYF. In nucleotides, the CDR3 is TGTGCCAGCAGCTTCCCGGGACAGGGAAACACAGATACGCAGTATTTT. Full variable domain (outside the CDR3, taken from reference TRBV5-4 and TRBJ2-3): ETGVTQSPTHLIKTRGQQVTLRCSSQSGHNTVSWYQQALGQGPQFIFQYYREEENGRGNFPPRFSGLQFPNYSSELNVNALELDDSALYLCASSFPGQGNTDTQYFGPGTRLTVL.

J is TRBJ1-5 and V is TRBV11-2; TRBD1 aligns across 9 bases. Germline V gives CDR1 SGHAT, CDR2 FQNNGV. V trimming: 5 bases; J trimming: 4 bases; junction bases outside the gene matches: 6. The CDR3 runs to 15 residues. DNA of the CDR3: TGTGCCAGCAGCCTACAGGGGGCGTTTAATCAGCCCCAGCATTTT. Protein: CASSLQGAFNQPQHF.

The chain is built from TRBV19 and TRBJ1-2; D call uncertain. The germline V gene encodes CDR1 LNHDA and CDR2 SQIVND (reference sequence). The CDR3 runs to 13 residues. The V gene lost 3 bases and the J gene lost 4 bases, with 9 bases spanning the gap. CDR3 region: CASSMVSSYGYTF. DNA of the CDR3: TGTGCCAGTAGTATGGTCTCCAGCTATGGCTACACCTTC. Based on the CDR3 plus reference TRBV19 and TRBJ1-2, the full variable domain is DGGITQSPKYLFRKEGQNVTLSCEQNLNHDAMYWYRQDPGQGLRLIYYSQIVNDFQKGDIAEGYSVSREKKESFPLTVTSAQKNPTAFYLCASSMVSSYGYTFGSGTRLTVV.

The rearrangement joins TRBV5-4 to TRBJ1-4, with D possibly matching TRBD1 (5 bases). There are 15 residues in the CDR3. Germline CDR1 SGHNT, CDR2 YYREEE (reference sequence). V lost 2 bases and J lost 0, with 8 bases in between. The chain's CDR3 is CASSFWGATNEKLFF. The DNA of the CDR3 is TGTGCCAGCAGCTTCTGGGGGGCAACTAATGAAAAACTGTTTTTT. Full variable domain (outside the CDR3, taken from reference TRBV5-4 and TRBJ1-4): ETGVTQSPTHLIKTRGQQVTLRCSSQSGHNTVSWYQQALGQGPQFIFQYYREEENGRGNFPPRFSGLQFPNYSSELNVNALELDDSALYLCASSFWGATNEKLFFGSGTQLSVL.

The CDR3 DNA follows: TGTGCCAGCAGCGTAACCGGGACAGGGACTTACGAGCAGTACTTC. This encodes CASSVTGTGTYEQYF. This chain links TRBV9 with TRBJ2-7; 9 bases fit TRBD1. Germline values: CDR1 SGDLS, CDR2 YYNGEE. V dropped 1 base and J dropped 4; count of bases not matched to a gene: 6. The CDR3 totals 15 residues.

This clone was recorded only once. The chain uses TRBV19 and TRBJ1-1; D perhaps matches TRBD1 (5 bases). Germline values: CDR1 LNHDA, CDR2 SQIVND (reference sequence). Deletions cut 6 bases from V and 6 bases from J, with 17 bases between. The CDR3 covers 14 residues. CDR3 region: CASSQTGRGAEAFF. Written as DNA, the CDR3 is TGTGCCAGTAGCCAAACAGGCCGCGGAGCTGAAGCTTTCTTT.

The chain links TRBV30 to TRBJ1-3, with a weak D call TRBD1 (6 bases). With 6 bases removed from V and 2 bases from J, the gap between germline ends came to 11 bases. The CDR3 runs 13 residues. Germline lookup yields CDR1 GTSNPN and CDR2 SVGIG (reference sequence). The CDR3 loop reads CACTGNPGNTIYF. Here the CDR3 DNA reads TGTGCCTGTACAGGGAACCCTGGAAACACCATATATTTT.

This clone was seen a few times. V and J are TRBV6-5 and TRBJ1-1; TRBD1 might be the D (5 bases). The germline gives CDR1 MNHEY, CDR2 SVGAGI. The CDR3 covers 11 residues. The V end lost 8 bases, the J end lost 5 bases, and 9 bases lay between the germline ends. Here the CDR3 reads CASEAGTEAFF. For the CDR3, the DNA is TGTGCCAGCGAGGCAGGGACTGAAGCTTTCTTT.

The chain combines TRBV21-1 with TRBJ2-1; TRBD2, the table's D call, lacks a check against the DNA. TRBV21-1 is a recognized pseudogene. The CDR3 is 20 amino acids. CDR3: CASSKELGLAGGRPYNEQFF. CDR3 DNA: TGTGCCAGCAGCAAAGAGTTGGGACTAGCGGGAGGGAGGCCCTACAATGAGCAGTTCTTC.

This chain links TRBV19 with TRBJ2-1; D possibly corresponds to TRBD1 (5 bases). This CDR3 has 13 amino acids. Per germline, CDR1 LNHDA and CDR2 SQIVND (reference sequence). V was trimmed by 6 bases and J by 9 bases, leaving 15 bases between them. CDR3 in DNA: TGTGCCAGTAGGGCAGGGATGGACGGTGAGCAGTTCTTC. Protein sequence: CASRAGMDGEQFF. Full variable domain (remainder filled in from reference TRBV19 and TRBJ2-1): DGGITQSPKYLFRKEGQNVTLSCEQNLNHDAMYWYRQDPGQGLRLIYYSQIVNDFQKGDIAEGYSVSREKKESFPLTVTSAQKNPTAFYLCASRAGMDGEQFFGPGTRLTVL.

V usage is TRBV25-1 and J usage is TRBJ1-4; D is unresolved. With 4 bases removed from V and 5 bases from J, the gap between germline ends came to 8 bases. There are 13 residues in the CDR3. CDR1 is MGHDK, CDR2 SYGVNS, per germline. The chain's CDR3 is CASSGRGNEKLFF. Here the CDR3 DNA reads TGTGCCAGCAGTGGTCGGGGAAATGAAAAACTGTTTTTT.

The chain uses TRBV29-1 and TRBJ2-1; TRBD2 matches 9 bases. CDR1 SQVTM and CDR2 ANQGSEA come from the germline V gene. V was clipped by 7 bases and J by 2 bases; unmatched bases: 6. This CDR3 comprises 14 residues. The CDR3 DNA is TGCAGCGAGGTGGCGGGAGGGCCCTACAATGAGCAGTTCTTC. It yields the protein CSEVAGGPYNEQFF.

The chain links TRBV29-1 to TRBJ1-5, with D maybe TRBD1 (5 bases). Germline CDR1 reads SQVTM; CDR2 reads ANQGSEA. The V and J ends lost 0 bases and 2 bases respectively, with 29 bases between them. The CDR3 runs to 21 residues. For the CDR3, the DNA is TGCAGCGTTGAAGAGAGGTGTGGCAGGGCGATCCTCGACATTGGCAATCAGCCCCAGCATTTT. Translation gives CSVEERCGRAILDIGNQPQHF.

The CDR3 DNA reads as TGTGCCAGCAGTGAAGTAGGGACAGTAGCCAAAAACATTCAGTACTTC. The encoded protein is CASSEVGTVAKNIQYF. The rearrangement joins TRBV2 to TRBJ2-4; 7 bases are a match to TRBD1. In germline, CDR1 is SNHLY, CDR2 FYNNEI. V lost 1 base and J lost 0; bases outside the gene matches: 3. CDR3 size: 16 residues.

V is TRBV27 and J is TRBJ2-7; a weak D match, TRBD1 (6 bases). The CDR3 loop spans 16 amino acids. Trimming left V 7 bases short and J 3 bases short, with 22 bases between. Germline V gene lookup returns CDR1 MNHEY and CDR2 SMNVEV (reference sequence). The CDR3 region is CASTSFPGPRGYEQYF. The DNA for the CDR3 is TGTGCCAGCACCTCGTTCCCGGGACCCAGGGGCTACGAGCAGTACTTC.

The chain employs TRBV19 and TRBJ1-1, with D unresolved. The CDR3 consists of 13 residues. V was trimmed by 3 bases and J by 2 bases, leaving 7 bases between them. CDR1 and CDR2 (germline): LNHDA, SQIVND (reference sequence). CDR3 DNA sequence: TGTGCCAGTAGTATTCTGGCAAACACTGAAGCTTTCTTT. It yields the protein CASSILANTEAFF. Based on the CDR3 plus reference TRBV19 and TRBJ1-1, the full variable domain is DGGITQSPKYLFRKEGQNVTLSCEQNLNHDAMYWYRQDPGQGLRLIYYSQIVNDFQKGDIAEGYSVSREKKESFPLTVTSAQKNPTAFYLCASSILANTEAFFGQGTRLTVV.

J is TRBJ1-6 and V is TRBV5-5, with unresolved D. The CDR3 contains 16 residues. V was pared by 0 bases and J by 0 bases, with 7 bases between. Looked up from germline, CDR1 is SGHKS and CDR2 is YYEKEE (reference sequence). CDR3 in amino acids: CASSLEMSSYNSPLHF. Written as DNA, the CDR3 is TGTGCCAGCAGCTTGGAGATGAGCTCCTATAATTCACCCCTCCACTTT.

The rearrangement joins TRBV28 to TRBJ2-7, with 9 positions matching TRBD1. The CDR3 runs to 14 residues. CDR1 MDHEN and CDR2 SYDVKM come from the germline V gene. With V trimmed by 11 bases and J by 2 bases, 10 bases remained unmatched. The DNA for the CDR3 is TGTGCCGCAGGTGTGGACAGGGGCGCCTACGAGCAGTACTTC. Translating it yields CAAGVDRGAYEQYF.